Following are 11 T cell receptor beta chains from one sample sequenced in a study of cytomegalovirus exposure and HLA in healthy donors. The PCR had 60 Vbeta and 13 Jbeta primers. Data came from immunoSEQ multiplex PCR; TCRdb stores just in-frame clones and leaves some out. The data contain some 200,000 clones, roughly 91% of them singletons. The material sequenced was PBMCs. The receptor set was obtained from a woman aged 18-29 years in good health and CMV-seronegative.

This chain connects TRBV19 to TRBJ2-7; 8 bases are shared with TRBD1. V shed 6 bases and J 5 bases; nucleotides not matched to a gene: 12. The CDR3 has 15 amino acids. Germline CDR1 and CDR2: LNHDA and SQIVND (reference sequence). The DNA for the CDR3 is TGTGCCAGTAGGATCAACCAGGGGGCCAACCACGAGCAGTACTTC. Encoded protein: CASRINQGANHEQYF.

The CDR3 coding sequence is TGTGCCAGTAGTCCCTCCGGGACAGGGGACTATGGCTACACCTTC. Amino acid sequence: CASSPSGTGDYGYTF. V and J are TRBV19 and TRBJ1-2; the match to TRBD1 covers 10 bases. The CDR3 is 15 amino acids. Looked up from germline, CDR1 is LNHDA and CDR2 is SQIVND (reference sequence). Trimming at V came to 5 bases and at J to 3 bases, leaving 6 bases not matched to a gene.

Comment on this clone: This sample also contains other DNA sequences that code for the same CDR3. V usage is TRBV7-2 and J usage is TRBJ1-1; D is unclear. Trimming cost V 1 base and J 2 bases, with 5 bases left between them. Looked up from germline, CDR1 is SGHTA and CDR2 is FQGNSA. The CDR3 is made up of 13 amino acids. The CDR3 coding sequence is TGTGCCAGCAGCTTAGTCGTTAACACTGAAGCTTTCTTT. Residues: CASSLVVNTEAFF.

This clone was counted a few times. The V gene is TRBV20-1, the J gene TRBJ1-2; 7 bases are a match to TRBD1. Germline V CDR1 and CDR2: DFQATT, SNEGSKA (reference sequence). The CDR3 sequence is 11 residues long. CDR3 bases: TGCAGGAACGGACAGGCCGGTGGCTACACCTTC. Its protein is CRNGQAGGYTF.

This chain connects TRBV5-1 to TRBJ2-5; 13 nucleotides agree with TRBD2. The CDR3 is 15 residues long. V dropped 5 bases and J dropped 2; count of bases not matched to a gene: 3. Germline V gene sequence: CDR1 SGHRS, CDR2 YFSETQ. The CDR3 DNA reads as TGCGCCAGCAGGACTAGCGGGAGGACACAAGAGACCCAGTACTTC. This sequence encodes CASRTSGRTQETQYF.

This sequence joins TRBV27 and TRBJ2-7; 15 bases map to TRBD2. V dropped 5 bases and J dropped 8; count of bases not matched to a gene: 10. Germline V gene lookup returns CDR1 MNHEY and CDR2 SMNVEV (reference sequence). The CDR3 is made up of 16 amino acids. The CDR3 bases are TGTGCCAGCAGTCCCTTCCCCGGGACTAGCGGGAGGCAGCAGTACTTC. Translated: CASSPFPGTSGRQQYF.

CDR3 coding DNA: TGTGCCAGCCAGCGGGAGAGACCCTACGAGCAGTACTTC. Encoded protein: CASQRERPYEQYF. The rearrangement uses TRBV28 and TRBJ2-7; 8 bases align to TRBD2. The CDR3 is 13 residues long. Trimming at V came to 8 bases and at J to 2 bases, leaving 5 bases not matched to a gene. Germline-derived CDR1 and CDR2 are MDHEN and SYDVKM.

This clone was seen only once. The chain employs TRBV11-2 and TRBJ2-5; 11 bases align to TRBD2. Germline V CDR1 and CDR2: SGHAT, FQNNGV. The CDR3 runs 15 residues. The junction had 4 bases not matched to a gene; V was cut back by 2 bases and J by 5 bases. The CDR3 loop is CASSLLSSGGETQYF. CDR3 sequence (DNA): TGTGCCAGCAGCTTATTGTCTAGCGGGGGGGAGACCCAGTACTTC.

Of note for this clone: Different DNA sequences within this sample yield the same CDR3. The chain has TRBV7-2 and TRBJ1-1; 7 bases fit TRBD1. V was pared by 5 bases and J by 6 bases, with 15 bases of the junction left unmatched. Germline V gives CDR1 SGHTA, CDR2 FQGNSA. The CDR3 is 16 amino acids. The CDR3 is CASSLDRVGDWPEAFF. The CDR3 nucleotides are TGTGCCAGCAGCCTAGACAGGGTGGGTGATTGGCCTGAAGCTTTCTTT.

V and J are TRBV9 and TRBJ1-3, with D unclear. V was cut by 0 bases and J by 7 bases, with 8 bases left in between. The V gene's germline CDR1 is SGDLS and CDR2 YYNGEE. CDR3 size: 13 residues. The CDR3 coding sequence is TGTGCCAGCAGCGTAGTTGGAGATAACACCATATATTTT. This gives the protein CASSVVGDNTIYF.

V gene TRBV5-1 combines with J gene TRBJ2-5; tentatively, D is TRBD1 (6 bases). The closer fit of TRBJ2-7 to the DNA end suggests the J call may be wrong. Germline assignment: CDR1 SGHRS and CDR2 YFSETQ. The CDR3 spans 14 residues. The CDR3 loop reads CASSLVGGSYEQYF. The DNA of the CDR3 is TGCGCCAGCAGCTTGGTAGGGGGCTCCTACGAGCAGTACTTC.